Each of the 22 T cell receptor beta chains below was sequenced from the same sample in a study of blood T cells in healthy people across ages (dated by TCRdb to between 2015 and 2016). Library creation used 5' RACE. A second PCR of roughly 7 to 12 cycles was run with a J-beta primer mix and a sample-barcoded 5' primer. TCRdb reprocessing: public reads trimmed at Q25 with fastp, clones called with MiXCR, in-frame beta chains kept. Identical CDR3 protein sequences are pooled into one entry, listed with their most common genes and DNA. The sample records 1.5 million to 2 million distinct CDR3 sequences, about two fifths of which are singletons. The ten largest account for about 23% of the sample. Sequencing used blood. These TCRs come from a human donor in good health.

The chain is built from TRBV5-1 and TRBJ2-1, with TRBD2 identical over 9 bases. CDR3 length: 14 residues. Germline V CDR1 and CDR2: SGHRS, YFSETQ. Trimming cost V 3 bases and J 5 bases; bases outside gene matches: 3. Here the CDR3 reads CASSSRTSDNEQFF. CDR3 sequence (DNA): TGCGCCAGCAGCTCCCGGACTAGCGACAATGAGCAGTTCTTC.

This clonotype showed up just a few times. V usage is TRBV4-3 and J usage is TRBJ2-1, with 9 nucleotides matching TRBD2. The junction had 9 bases not matched to a gene; V was cut back by 4 bases and J by 5 bases. The germline V gene has CDR1 LGHNA and CDR2 YSLEER. This CDR3 has 16 amino acids. CDR3 protein: CASSRLSGGRNNEQFF. CDR3 sequence (DNA): TGCGCCAGCAGCCGGTTAAGCGGGGGGCGGAACAATGAGCAGTTCTTC.

This clonotype was counted ten times or more. The V and J genes are TRBV20-1 and TRBJ2-3; 7 positions agree with TRBD1. CDR3 length: 12 residues. Germline loops: CDR1 DFQATT, CDR2 SNEGSKA (reference sequence). J lost 5 bases, V lost 8 bases, and 7 bases had no gene match. The CDR3: CSTGTVEDTQYF. DNA of the CDR3: TGCAGTACAGGGACAGTAGAAGATACGCAGTATTTT.

The CDR3 bases are TGTGCCAGCAGCTTAGGGGTACAGGGAAGTGGAGAAGAGACCCAGTACTTC. It is translated as CASSLGVQGSGEETQYF. The chain recombines TRBV7-8 with TRBJ2-5, with TRBD1 as a possible D gene (6 bases). The CDR3 is made up of 17 amino acids. The V end lost 1 base, the J end lost 3 bases, and 18 bases lay between the germline ends. The germline CDR1 and CDR2 sequences are SGHVS and FQNEAQ.

The chain recombines TRBV20-1 with TRBJ2-1, with 14 nucleotides matching TRBD2. In germline, CDR1 is DFQATT, CDR2 SNEGSKA (reference sequence). The CDR3 has 16 residues. The V and J ends lost 4 bases and 4 bases, in that order; junction bases with no gene match: 6. CDR3 nucleotides: TGCAGTGCTATTTCCGGGACTAGCGGGGGATACAATGAGCAGTTCTTC. It encodes CSAISGTSGGYNEQFF.

This clonotype turned up a few times. The rearrangement uses TRBV12-3 or TRBV12-4 and TRBJ1-5; D uncertain. The V end was cut by 5 bases, the J end by 6 bases, with 8 bases between. The CDR3 loop spans 12 amino acids. The CDR3 coding sequence is TGTGCCAGCAGTCCCCGTCCTCAGCCCCAGCATTTT. This gives the protein CASSPRPQPQHF.

In its sample, this clonotype was seen a few times. The V and J genes are TRBV6-5 and TRBJ2-1; 8 bases align to TRBD1. There are 15 residues in the CDR3. From germline, CDR1 is MNHEY and CDR2 SVGAGI. V was clipped by 2 bases and J by 3 bases; unmatched bases: 3. The CDR3 region is CASSYQGANYNEQFF. For the CDR3, the DNA is TGTGCCAGCAGTTACCAGGGGGCGAACTACAATGAGCAGTTCTTC.

The chain is built from TRBV7-2 and TRBJ2-4, with 9 positions matching TRBD1. Germline V gene lookup returns CDR1 SGHTA and CDR2 FQGNSA. The junction had 14 bases not matched to a gene; V was cut back by 5 bases and J by 3 bases. The CDR3 runs to 18 residues. The CDR3 bases are TGTGCCAGCAGCGAGTTAGGACAGGGGCCCACCAGCAAAAACATTCAGTACTTC. This translates into CASSELGQGPTSKNIQYF. Supplemented by reference TRBV7-2 and TRBJ2-4, the full variable domain reads GAGVSQSPSNKVTEKGKDVELRCDPISGHTALYWYRQSLGQGLEFLIYFQGNSAPDKSGLPSDRFSAERTGGSVSTLTIQRTQQEDSAVYLCASSELGQGPTSKNIQYFGAGTRLSVL.

The rearrangement links TRBV5-8 to TRBJ1-5; TRBD1 is a possible D gene (5 bases). This CDR3 has 14 amino acids. Germline loops: CDR1 SGHTS, CDR2 YDEGEE. V dropped 3 bases and J dropped 7 bases, with 14 bases sitting between them. The CDR3 reads CASSSFRGGQPQHF. Here the CDR3 DNA reads TGTGCCAGCAGCTCCTTTCGCGGGGGGCAGCCCCAGCATTTT.

This clonotype was detected only a few times. CDR3 region: CSASRLAVNNEQFF. In DNA, the CDR3 is TGCAGTGCATCCAGACTAGCGGTCAACAATGAGCAGTTCTTC. The chain is built from TRBV20-1 and TRBJ2-1, with 9 positions matching TRBD2. The germline V gene has CDR1 DFQATT and CDR2 SNEGSKA (reference sequence). V shed 6 bases, J shed 5 bases, and the junction held 8 bases outside the gene matches. The CDR3 spans 14 residues.

This clonotype was seen a few times. The genes are TRBV12-3 or TRBV12-4 and TRBJ2-1, with 12 bases identical to TRBD2. This CDR3 has 13 amino acids. V was pared by 5 bases and J by 14 bases, with 7 bases of the junction left unmatched. The CDR3, as DNA: TGTGCCAGCAGTAACCTAGCGGGGGGGGCGGAGTTCTTC. As protein: CASSNLAGGAEFF.

CDR3 in amino acids: CSATDFEGRRDTQYF. The DNA of the CDR3 is TGCAGTGCTACCGACTTTGAGGGGCGCCGAGATACGCAGTATTTT. V usage is TRBV20-1 and J usage is TRBJ2-3; D may be TRBD1 or TRBD2 (5 bases each). This CDR3 spans 15 amino acids. CDR1 DFQATT and CDR2 SNEGSKA come from the germline V gene (reference sequence). Deletions cut 4 bases from V and 5 bases from J, with 19 bases between.

This clonotype was detected only a few times. The genes are TRBV7-2 and TRBJ1-5, with 7 bases aligning to TRBD1. The CDR3 is 13 residues long. Unmatched junction bases numbered 2, after V lost 2 bases and J lost 7 bases. Germline V CDR1 and CDR2: SGHTA, FQGNSA. As DNA, the CDR3 is TGTGCCAGCAGCTTAAAACAGGGGCAGCCCCAGCATTTT. This sequence encodes CASSLKQGQPQHF.

V gene TRBV7-6 combines with J gene TRBJ1-2; D call uncertain. The CDR3 is 14 amino acids. CDR1 is SGHVS and CDR2 is FNYEAQ in the germline V gene. Trimming removed 3 bases from V and 6 bases from J, with 14 bases in between. CDR3 in amino acids: CASSFSEQFNGYTF. CDR3 coding DNA: TGTGCCAGCAGCTTTTCAGAACAGTTCAATGGCTACACCTTC.

On this clonotype itself: One end of the junction is discordant with germline, which a read error may explain. The chain links TRBV7-2 to TRBJ2-1; D uncertain. CDR1 SGHTA and CDR2 FQGNSA come from the germline V gene. CDR3 length: 13 amino acids. CDR3 region: CASGLGVNNEQFF. CDR3 sequence (DNA): TGTGCCAGCGGCTTAGGAGTAAACAATGAGCAGTTCTTC.

There are a few counts of this clonotype. The chain joins TRBV6-6 to TRBJ1-2, with 9 bases lining up with TRBD1. J was trimmed by 8 bases and V by 4 bases; bases with no gene match: 11. Germline V gives CDR1 MNHNY, CDR2 SVGAGI (reference sequence). The CDR3 spans 15 residues. Here the CDR3 DNA reads TGTGCCAGCAGTTGTGCCGGGACAGGGTTTTCAGGCTACACCTTC. Encoded protein: CASSCAGTGFSGYTF.

There are many counts of this clonotype. V is TRBV20-1 and J is TRBJ2-7, with 11 bases lining up with TRBD1. Germline V gene lookup returns CDR1 DFQATT and CDR2 SNEGSKA (reference sequence). Germline trimming cut 4 bases from V and 5 bases from J; bases unmatched to any gene: 7. The CDR3 totals 14 residues. This CDR3 is CSAKGQGAINEQYF. CDR3 in DNA: TGCAGTGCTAAAGGACAGGGGGCGATTAACGAGCAGTACTTC.

V and J are TRBV7-9 and TRBJ2-5; D call uncertain. This CDR3 is 14 amino acids long. V lost 4 bases and J lost 0, with 9 bases in between. Germline CDR1 and CDR2: SEHNR and FQNEAQ (reference sequence). This CDR3 is CASSSDSYQETQYF. CDR3 coding DNA: TGTGCCAGCAGCTCAGACTCGTACCAAGAGACCCAGTACTTC.

This clonotype occurred a few times. J is TRBJ1-1 and V is TRBV5-6; D perhaps matches TRBD1 (5 bases). CDR1 is SGHDT, CDR2 YYEEEE, per germline. The CDR3 is 14 residues long. V was trimmed by 0 bases and J by 5 bases, leaving 11 bases between them. The DNA for the CDR3 is TGTGCCAGCAGCTTGGTAGGCAGGGAGACTGAAGCTTTCTTT. It encodes CASSLVGRETEAFF.

This clonotype turned up a few times. The rearrangement links TRBV12-3 or TRBV12-4 to TRBJ2-3; D is undetermined. The CDR3 is 14 residues long. Trimming took 3 bases from V and 2 from J, leaving 9 bases between them. CDR3 sequence (DNA): TGTGCCAGCAGTTTGACGGAACCCACAGATACGCAGTATTTT. Its protein product is CASSLTEPTDTQYF.

In this sample, this clonotype turned up many times. The chain joins TRBV6-6 to TRBJ2-5; D is uncertain. V shed 0 bases and J shed 2 bases, with 7 bases lying between them. This CDR3 region has 14 residues. Germline CDR1 is MNHNY and CDR2 is SVGAGI (reference sequence). The CDR3 sequence: CASSYSRVQETQYF. The DNA of the CDR3 is TGTGCCAGCAGTTACTCCAGAGTTCAAGAGACCCAGTACTTC.

This clonotype was seen more than once but under ten times. V and J are TRBV6-4 and TRBJ2-7; TRBD1 is a possible D gene (6 bases). The CDR3 is 12 amino acids. V was cut by 11 bases and J by 1 base, with 12 bases left in between. Germline CDR1 MRHNA, CDR2 SNTAGT. The DNA for the CDR3 is TGTGCCGCGACTGACAGGTCCTACGAGCAGTACTTC. Its translation: CAATDRSYEQYF.